Shown below are 30 T cell receptor beta chains from a single sample sequenced in a study of T cell changes during pregnancy in multiple sclerosis. Assay used: immunoSEQ multiplex PCR; TCRdb lists only in-frame clones, some missing. The sample lists 79,000 or so clones; roughly nine tenths were seen once. This specimen consisted of peripheral blood, obtained before pregnancy. These receptors were collected from a female donor with multiple sclerosis, enrolled in a pregnancy study.

The CDR3 DNA reads as TGTGCCTGGAGAACAGGGCTCTTCTCTGGAAACACCATATATTTT. It yields the protein CAWRTGLFSGNTIYF. This sequence joins TRBV30 and TRBJ1-3, with TRBD1 as a possible D gene (6 bases). Per the germline V gene, CDR1 is GTSNPN and CDR2 is SVGIG (reference sequence). This CDR3 has 15 amino acids. V gave up 3 bases and J gave up 0 bases, with 12 bases separating them.

The chain links TRBV6-4 to TRBJ2-1; 10 bases agree with TRBD2. V was clipped by 5 bases and J by 0 bases; unmatched bases: 4. Germline V gene lookup returns CDR1 MRHNA and CDR2 SNTAGT. This CDR3 region has 16 residues. CDR3 bases: TGTGCCAGCAGTCGTAGCGGGGGGAGCTCCTACAATGAGCAGTTCTTC. Encoded protein: CASSRSGGSSYNEQFF.

The rearrangement uses TRBV7-2 and TRBJ2-7; the D gene is possibly TRBD1 (6 bases). The CDR3 is 16 amino acids. Germline CDR1 reads SGHTA; CDR2 reads FQGNSA. V was trimmed by 3 bases and J by 2 bases, leaving 17 bases between them. CDR3 nucleotides: TGTGCCAGCAGCTTTGGGATTGGACAGTTCCCCTACGAGCAGTACTTC. It specifies CASSFGIGQFPYEQYF. Variable domain in full (rest from reference TRBV7-2 and TRBJ2-7): GAGVSQSPSNKVTEKGKDVELRCDPISGHTALYWYRQSLGQGLEFLIYFQGNSAPDKSGLPSDRFSAERTGGSVSTLTIQRTQQEDSAVYLCASSFGIGQFPYEQYFGPGTRLTVT.

The chain recombines TRBV4-3 with TRBJ2-7, with a possible D match to TRBD1 (6 bases). The V end lost 4 bases, the J end lost 0 bases, and 16 bases lay between the germline ends. Germline V CDR1 and CDR2: LGHNA, YSLEER. This CDR3 contains 16 residues. CDR3 residues: CASSPIATGSSYEQYF. The CDR3 region has the DNA TGCGCCAGCAGCCCCATCGCGACAGGAAGCTCCTACGAGCAGTACTTC.

V is TRBV27 and J is TRBJ1-6; the D is unclear. Germline V gene sequence: CDR1 MNHEY, CDR2 SMNVEV (reference sequence). Trimming took off 6 bases at V and 9 bases at J, with 21 bases between the two ends. The CDR3 runs to 16 residues. This CDR3 is CASSRTAALYGSPLHF. DNA for the CDR3: TGTGCCAGCAGCCGCACGGCGGCCCTATACGGTTCACCCCTCCACTTT.

This clone appeared a single time. J is TRBJ2-7 and V is TRBV18; D gene uncertain. CDR1 KGHSH and CDR2 LQKENI come from the germline V gene. There are 12 residues in the CDR3. V lost 3 bases, J lost 0 bases, and 3 bases lay in between. The CDR3 loop is CASSPGSYEQYF. The CDR3 nucleotides are TGTGCCAGCTCACCCGGCTCCTACGAGCAGTACTTC.

The gene calls are TRBV30 and TRBJ1-2, with 9 bases identical to TRBD1. CDR3 length: 15 amino acids. The trim removed 5 bases at V and 6 bases at J, leaving 13 bases unmatched. The germline V gene encodes CDR1 GTSNPN and CDR2 SVGIG (reference sequence). CDR3: CAWATGTGILDGYTF. CDR3 DNA: TGTGCCTGGGCAACCGGGACAGGGATTTTGGATGGCTACACCTTC.

The rearrangement links TRBV6-5 to TRBJ1-2; 10 nucleotides match TRBD1. The trim removed 3 bases at V and 7 bases at J, leaving 8 bases unmatched. CDR1 and CDR2 from the germline V gene are MNHEY and SVGAGI. This CDR3 comprises 15 residues. The CDR3 region is CASSYSGTGVFGYTF. CDR3 coding DNA: TGTGCCAGCAGTTATTCCGGGACAGGGGTCTTTGGCTACACCTTC.

This clone appeared a few times. The chain couples TRBV5-8 to TRBJ2-7; 9 positions match TRBD1. This CDR3 spans 13 amino acids. Per the germline V gene, CDR1 is SGHTS and CDR2 is YDEGEE. Trimming at V came to 2 bases and at J to 5 bases, leaving 2 bases not matched to a gene. CDR3: CASSLTGGDEQYF. CDR3 nucleotides: TGTGCCAGCAGCTTAACAGGGGGCGACGAGCAGTACTTC.

The chain carries TRBV19 and TRBJ1-5; 7 nucleotides line up with TRBD1. The CDR3 extends over 14 amino acids. Trimming took 9 bases from V and 0 from J; bases not matched to a gene: 5. CDR1 is LNHDA and CDR2 is SQIVND in the germline V gene (reference sequence). CDR3 amino acids: CASRDSYSNQPQHF. The CDR3 bases are TGTGCCAGCCGGGACAGCTATAGCAATCAGCCCCAGCATTTT.

This chain uses TRBV25-1 with TRBJ1-1; TRBD1 might be the D (5 bases). V was clipped by 3 bases and J by 11 bases, with 19 bases between them. The CDR3 is made up of 14 amino acids. Germline V gene lookup returns CDR1 MGHDK and CDR2 SYGVNS. As DNA, the CDR3 is TGTGCCAGCAGTGATTCGGGGGGAGGGAACCTTGCTTTCTTT. It yields the protein CASSDSGGGNLAFF.

The chain links TRBV4-1 to TRBJ2-3; D may be TRBD1 (5 bases). CDR1 is MGHRA and CDR2 is YSYEKL in the germline V gene. V lost 0 bases, J lost 10 bases, and 11 bases lay in between. The CDR3 extends over 13 amino acids. CDR3 in amino acids: CASSQEAPRAQYF. The CDR3 bases are TGCGCCAGCAGCCAAGAGGCCCCCAGGGCGCAGTATTTT.

This clone was found once. The chain is built from TRBV5-1 and TRBJ2-1; 12 bases map to TRBD2. Germline V gene lookup returns CDR1 SGHRS and CDR2 YFSETQ. CDR3 length: 16 amino acids. After removal of 0 bases from V and 9 bases from J, the junction contained 7 bases not matched to a gene. The CDR3 loop reads CASSLGLTSGRSEQFF. The CDR3 DNA reads TGCGCCAGCAGCTTGGGATTAACTAGCGGGAGGTCTGAGCAGTTCTTC.

The chain's CDR3 is CASSLYYPRGQTKNTEAFF. CDR3 DNA sequence: TGTGCCAGCAGCTTGTATTACCCTAGGGGACAGACTAAGAACACTGAAGCTTTCTTT. This rearrangement joins TRBV5-6 to TRBJ1-1, with 7 bases matching TRBD1. Trimming cost V 1 base and J 1 base; bases outside gene matches: 16. Germline V gene data show CDR1 as SGHDT and CDR2 as YYEEEE. CDR3 length: 19 residues.

V and J are TRBV10-3 and TRBJ2-5; the D gene is possibly TRBD1 (5 bases). The CDR3 totals 16 residues. Trimming stripped 3 bases from V and 4 bases from J, with 18 bases between. Per germline, CDR1 ENHRY and CDR2 SYGVKD. The CDR3 DNA reads TGTGCCATCAGTGATTTAGGGGCGGTAGCCCGAGAGACCCAGTACTTC. It specifies CAISDLGAVARETQYF.

This chain links TRBV5-1 with TRBJ2-4; the match to TRBD1 covers 7 bases. Trimming took 4 bases from V and 5 from J; bases not matched to a gene: 6. This CDR3 region has 14 residues. Germline V gene sequence: CDR1 SGHRS, CDR2 YFSETQ. CDR3 residues: CASSEGQAQNIQYF. CDR3 nucleotides: TGCGCCAGCAGCGAAGGACAGGCCCAAAACATTCAGTACTTC.

The rearrangement uses TRBV10-2 and TRBJ2-2; D unresolved. Trimming removed 5 bases from V and 0 bases from J, with 7 bases in between. The CDR3 spans 14 residues. Germline CDR1 WSHSY, CDR2 SAAADI. CDR3: CASSRTANTGELFF. CDR3 coding DNA: TGCGCCAGCAGTAGAACAGCGAACACCGGGGAGCTGTTTTTT.

Of note for this clone: One junction end disagrees with the germline gene, perhaps due to a read error. The V call is TRBV14, the J call TRBJ2-3; a possible D gene is TRBD2 (5 bases). CDR3 length equals 16 residues. CDR1 is SGHDN and CDR2 is FVKESK in the germline V gene. CDR3 bases: TGTGCCGGCAGCCCCTGGAACGCGAGGGTTACAGATACGCAGTATTTT. Amino acids: CAGSPWNARVTDTQYF.

The chain is built from TRBV6-5 and TRBJ1-2; TRBD1 agrees at 7 bases. The germline CDR1 and CDR2 sequences are MNHEY and SVGAGI. J gave up 6 bases and V 6 bases, and 10 bases lay outside the gene matches. The CDR3 runs 14 residues. CDR3 amino acids: CASRQPQGGNGYTF. In nucleotides, the CDR3 is TGTGCCAGCAGACAACCTCAGGGGGGAAATGGCTACACCTTC.

The CDR3 DNA reads as TGTGCCAGCAGCCCGGACAGCTATGGCTACACCTTC. This translates into CASSPDSYGYTF. The J gene is TRBJ1-2, the V gene TRBV5-5, with a tentative D call TRBD1 (6 bases). The CDR3 has 12 amino acids. The V end was cut by 4 bases, the J end by 4 bases, with 8 bases between. Germline CDR1 SGHKS, CDR2 YYEKEE (reference sequence).

This clone was seen a few times. The CDR3 region is CASSEGGGRGQPQHF. The CDR3 DNA follows: TGTGCCAGCAGCGAGGGTGGGGGCAGGGGTCAGCCCCAGCATTTT. The chain is built from TRBV7-9 and TRBJ1-5, with a weak D call TRBD1 (6 bases). The length of the CDR3 is 15 residues. Germline V CDR1 and CDR2: SEHNR, FQNEAQ (reference sequence). Trimming left V 5 bases short and J 6 bases short, with 17 bases between.

The chain employs TRBV19 and TRBJ1-1; the D is unclear. In germline, CDR1 is LNHDA, CDR2 SQIVND (reference sequence). Trimming stripped 5 bases from V and 0 bases from J, with 16 bases between. This CDR3 has 16 amino acids. The CDR3 DNA follows: TGTGCCAGTAGTCCTGGAGAGGCGTCTCTGAACACTGAAGCTTTCTTT. Its translation: CASSPGEASLNTEAFF. The variable domain in full, completed from reference TRBV19 and TRBJ1-1, reads DGGITQSPKYLFRKEGQNVTLSCEQNLNHDAMYWYRQDPGQGLRLIYYSQIVNDFQKGDIAEGYSVSREKKESFPLTVTSAQKNPTAFYLCASSPGEASLNTEAFFGQGTRLTVV.

The CDR3 protein is CASSPPGTTFTGELFF. The CDR3 DNA follows: TGTGCCAGCAGCCCTCCCGGGACTACCTTCACCGGGGAGCTGTTTTTT. The chain links TRBV14 to TRBJ2-2, with 7 positions matching TRBD2. Germline V CDR1 and CDR2: SGHDN, FVKESK. CDR3 length equals 16 residues. Germline trimming cut 4 bases from V and 4 bases from J; bases unmatched to any gene: 9.

V is TRBV7-8 and J is TRBJ1-2; TRBD1 agrees at 7 bases. With 5 bases clipped from V and 2 bases from J, the junction kept 2 bases outside the gene matches. The CDR3 contains 13 residues. CDR1 is SGHVS, CDR2 FQNEAQ, per germline. The DNA for the CDR3 is TGTGCCAGCAGCCGGGACAGAAACTATGGCTACACCTTC. This codes for CASSRDRNYGYTF.

The chain is built from TRBV11-2 and TRBJ1-1, with D tentatively TRBD1 (5 bases). The CDR3 extends over 14 amino acids. Looked up from germline, CDR1 is SGHAT and CDR2 is FQNNGV. V lost 0 bases to trimming and J lost 4 bases, with 9 bases between them. CDR3: CASSLDQGITEAFF. The CDR3 bases are TGTGCCAGCAGCTTAGATCAGGGAATCACTGAAGCTTTCTTT.

In this sample, this clone turned up a few times. This rearrangement joins TRBV7-9 to TRBJ1-2; D possibly corresponds to TRBD1 (5 bases). Trimming took 5 bases from V and 3 from J, leaving 16 bases between them. The germline gives CDR1 SEHNR, CDR2 FQNEAQ (reference sequence). The CDR3 sequence is 15 residues long. CDR3 sequence reads: CASSEPADTYYGYTF. The CDR3, as DNA: TGTGCCAGCAGCGAACCGGCGGACACTTACTATGGCTACACCTTC.

The chain joins TRBV4-3 to TRBJ1-2; 7 bases map to TRBD1. Germline lookup yields CDR1 LGHNA and CDR2 YSLEER. The CDR3 has 18 residues. The trim removed 0 bases at V and 7 bases at J, leaving 17 bases unmatched. Here the CDR3 reads CASSQDVLTGTFRGGYTF. CDR3 DNA: TGCGCCAGCAGCCAAGATGTGTTGACAGGGACCTTTCGGGGTGGCTACACCTTC.

The genes are TRBV6-5 and TRBJ2-7; 9 nucleotides align to TRBD1. This CDR3 spans 14 amino acids. Trimming took 7 bases from V and 4 from J; bases not matched to a gene: 8. CDR1 MNHEY and CDR2 SVGAGI come from the germline V gene. The CDR3: CASTAGTGQYEQYF. The CDR3 DNA is TGTGCCAGCACCGCCGGGACAGGGCAATACGAGCAGTACTTC.

The chain is built from TRBV6-1 and TRBJ2-7; perhaps TRBD1 as D (5 bases). Between the trimmed V and J ends, which lost 1 base and 2 bases, there was a span of 21 bases. The CDR3 spans 18 residues. The germline gives CDR1 MNHNS, CDR2 SASEGT. CDR3 amino acids: CASSEGSWGRINTYEQYF. As DNA, the CDR3 is TGTGCCAGCAGTGAAGGGTCTTGGGGCAGGATAAACACCTACGAGCAGTACTTC.

The rearrangement joins TRBV27 to TRBJ1-1, with a possible D match to TRBD1 (6 bases). V gave up 6 bases and J gave up 4 bases, with 15 bases separating them. CDR1 is MNHEY, CDR2 SMNVEV, per germline (reference sequence). CDR3 size: 14 residues. This chain's CDR3 is CASSRGALGTEAFF. The CDR3 DNA sequence: TGTGCCAGCAGCCGGGGGGCGCTTGGCACTGAAGCTTTCTTT.